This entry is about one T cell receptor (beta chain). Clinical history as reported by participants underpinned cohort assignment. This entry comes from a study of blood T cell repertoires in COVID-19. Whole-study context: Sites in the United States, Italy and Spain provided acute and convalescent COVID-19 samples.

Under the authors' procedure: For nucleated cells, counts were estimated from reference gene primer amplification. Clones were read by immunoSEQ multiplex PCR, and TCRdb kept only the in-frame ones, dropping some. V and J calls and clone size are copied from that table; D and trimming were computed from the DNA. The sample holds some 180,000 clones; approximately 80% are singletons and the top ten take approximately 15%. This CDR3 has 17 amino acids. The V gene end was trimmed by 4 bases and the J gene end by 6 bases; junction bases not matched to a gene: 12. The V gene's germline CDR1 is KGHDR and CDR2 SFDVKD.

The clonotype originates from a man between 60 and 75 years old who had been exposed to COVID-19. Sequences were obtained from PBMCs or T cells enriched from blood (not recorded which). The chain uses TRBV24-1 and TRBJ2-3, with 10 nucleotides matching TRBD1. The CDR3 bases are TGTGCCACCAGTGACCCCGGGACAGGGGTATCGGCCGATACGCAGTATTTT. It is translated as CATSDPGTGVSADTQYF.